One and the same sample provided the 6 T cell receptor beta chains below, sequenced in a study of metastatic and nonmetastatic thyroid tumors. Each patient came to thyroid surgery without any prior treatment (of any kind). TCRdb recomputed clones from the PCR reads via MiXCR. The table includes 85,000 to 95,000 clones, around 14% detected once. Sequencing used blood. The receptors stem from a female donor with papillary thyroid cancer or a benign thyroid nodule (not recorded which). Some clones in this sample may be carry-over from other donors' samples.

This clone showed up just a few times. A clone one base away is much larger, so this may be a read error. This chain links TRBV28 with TRBJ2-2, with TRBD1 as a possible D gene (6 bases). CDR3 length: 15 amino acids. Trimming cost V 5 bases and J 7 bases, with 17 bases left between them. CDR1 and CDR2 (germline): MDHEN, SYDVKM. CDR3 sequence: CASSRPSHRDGELFF. The CDR3 DNA is TGTGCCAGCAGTCGCCCCTCCCACAGGGACGGGGAGCTGTTTTTT.

This clone has just a few counts. Given a much more abundant clone one base away, this may be a read error. The rearrangement uses TRBV12-3 or TRBV12-4 and TRBJ2-1, with D perhaps matching TRBD1 or TRBD2 (6 bases each). The CDR3 has 14 residues. CDR3 in DNA: TGTGCCAGCAGTTTGAACGGGGGCAGGAATGAGCAATTATTC. Residues: CASSLNGGRNEQLF.

The chain combines TRBV7-3 with TRBJ1-6; D gene ambiguous. CDR1 is SGHTA and CDR2 is FQGTGA in the germline V gene. This CDR3 region has 15 residues. V was clipped by 7 bases and J by 7 bases, with 17 bases between them. The CDR3 reads CASILGGSSNSPLHF. The CDR3, as DNA: TGTGCCAGCATCTTGGGAGGAAGTAGCAATTCACCCCTCCACTTT.

This clone turned up a few times. The chain recombines TRBV2 with TRBJ2-7; D is ambiguous. With 9 bases removed from V and 9 bases from J, the gap between germline ends came to 24 bases. Germline-derived CDR1 and CDR2 are SNHLY and FYNNEI. The CDR3 totals 14 residues. This chain's CDR3 is CASESGRALRWQYF. CDR3 bases: TGTGCCAGTGAAAGTGGCAGAGCCCTACGATGGCAGTACTTC.

On this clone: This may come from a read error, since a much larger clone is one base off. V is TRBV11-2 and J is TRBJ2-3; 8 bases line up with TRBD2. The CDR3 runs to 13 residues. After removal of 11 bases from V and 4 bases from J, the junction contained 8 bases not matched to a gene. Germline V lookup: CDR1 SGHAT, CDR2 FQNNGV. The CDR3 loop reads CASSGGAADTQYF. CDR3 coding DNA: TGTGCCTCGAGCGGGGGAGCGGCAGATACGCAGTATTTT.

This clone came up many times. The chain links TRBV7-2 to TRBJ1-3; unclear D gene. The germline CDR1 and CDR2 sequences are SGHTA and FQGNSA. V dropped 6 bases and J dropped 8 bases, with 14 bases sitting between them. This CDR3 spans 13 amino acids. The CDR3 reads CASRAEIWHTIYF. The CDR3 bases are TGTGCCAGCAGGGCAGAGATTTGGCACACCATATATTTT.